This TCR beta chain stems from a study of blood T cell repertoires in COVID-19. In the study overall: Samples taken during acute and convalescent COVID-19 were collected in the United States, Italy and Spain. T cells, B-cell-depleted T cells, or PBMCs supplied cDNA or gDNA.

Details on this clone: Different DNA sequences within this sample yield the same CDR3.

The ends were cut back, 3 bases at V and 1 base at J, with 3 bases in the middle. CDR1 and CDR2 (germline): LNHNV, YYDKDF (reference sequence). The CDR3 spans 12 residues. Authors' methods: By means of reference gene primer amplification, nucleated cell counts were estimated. This table comes from immunoSEQ multiplex PCR, and its TCRdb copy is limited to in-frame clones, with some not included. The V and J calls and the clone size are those of that table, but D and trimming were determined from the DNA. The sample includes approximately 76,000 clones, roughly 89% of them seen just once. The chain joins TRBV15 to TRBJ2-5; D is uncertain. Sequenced material: peripheral blood. The TCR originated in a man aged 25-45 years with acute or convalescent COVID-19. CDR3 sequence (DNA): TGTGCCACCAGCAGCCTCCAAGAGACCCAGTACTTC. Protein sequence: CATSSLQETQYF.